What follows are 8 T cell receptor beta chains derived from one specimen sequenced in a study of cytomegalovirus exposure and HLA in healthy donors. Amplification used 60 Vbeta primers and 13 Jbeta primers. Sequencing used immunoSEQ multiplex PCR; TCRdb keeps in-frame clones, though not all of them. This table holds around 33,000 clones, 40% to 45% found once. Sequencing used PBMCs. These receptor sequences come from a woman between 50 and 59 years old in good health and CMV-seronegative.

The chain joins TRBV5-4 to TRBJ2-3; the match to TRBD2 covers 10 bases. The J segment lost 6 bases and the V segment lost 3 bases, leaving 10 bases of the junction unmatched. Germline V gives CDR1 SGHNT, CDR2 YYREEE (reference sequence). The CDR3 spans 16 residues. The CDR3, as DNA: TGTGCCAGCAGCTCCGTACTAGCGGGGAGGGGTGATACGCAGTATTTT. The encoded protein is CASSSVLAGRGDTQYF.

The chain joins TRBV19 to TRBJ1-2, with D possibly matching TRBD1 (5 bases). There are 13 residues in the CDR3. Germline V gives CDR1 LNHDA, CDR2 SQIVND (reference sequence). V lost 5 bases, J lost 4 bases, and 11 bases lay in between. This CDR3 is CASSSRGSYGYTF. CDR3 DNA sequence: TGTGCCAGTAGTTCTCGGGGGTCCTATGGCTACACCTTC. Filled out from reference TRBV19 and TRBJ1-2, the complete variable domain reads DGGITQSPKYLFRKEGQNVTLSCEQNLNHDAMYWYRQDPGQGLRLIYYSQIVNDFQKGDIAEGYSVSREKKESFPLTVTSAQKNPTAFYLCASSSRGSYGYTFGSGTRLTVV.

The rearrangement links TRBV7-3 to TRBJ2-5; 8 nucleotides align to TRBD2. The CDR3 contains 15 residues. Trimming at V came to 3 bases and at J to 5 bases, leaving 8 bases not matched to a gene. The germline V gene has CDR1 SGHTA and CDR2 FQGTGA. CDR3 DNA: TGTGCCAGCAGCTTGGGGATAGCGGGACTGGAGACCCAGTACTTC. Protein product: CASSLGIAGLETQYF.

The CDR3 bases are TGTGCCAGTACCTTGGGGCAGTATTCACCCCTCCACTTT. Its translation is CASTLGQYSPLHF. V and J are TRBV19 and TRBJ1-6; tentative D call: TRBD1 (5 bases). The CDR3 contains 13 residues. From germline, CDR1 is LNHDA and CDR2 SQIVND (reference sequence). V was cut by 7 bases and J by 8 bases, with 12 bases left in between.

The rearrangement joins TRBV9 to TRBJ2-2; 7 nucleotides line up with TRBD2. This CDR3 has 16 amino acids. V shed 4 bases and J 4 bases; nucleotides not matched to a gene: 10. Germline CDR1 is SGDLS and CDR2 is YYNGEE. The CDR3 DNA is TGTGCCAGCAGCTACCAGACTAGCCCGGGCACCGGGGAGCTGTTTTTT. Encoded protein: CASSYQTSPGTGELFF.

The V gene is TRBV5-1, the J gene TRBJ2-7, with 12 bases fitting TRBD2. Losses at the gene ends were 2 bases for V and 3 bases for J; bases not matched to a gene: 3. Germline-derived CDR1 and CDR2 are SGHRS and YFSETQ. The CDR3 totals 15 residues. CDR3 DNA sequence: TGCGCCAGCAGCTTAACTAGCGGGGGGCACTACGAGCAGTACTTC. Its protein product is CASSLTSGGHYEQYF.

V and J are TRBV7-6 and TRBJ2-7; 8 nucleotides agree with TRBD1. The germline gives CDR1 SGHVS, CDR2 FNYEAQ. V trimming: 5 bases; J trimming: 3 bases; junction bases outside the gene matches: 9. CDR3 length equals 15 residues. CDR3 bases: TGTGCCAGCAGCCCCCGGGCAGGGACAGGCTACGAGCAGTACTTC. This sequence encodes CASSPRAGTGYEQYF.

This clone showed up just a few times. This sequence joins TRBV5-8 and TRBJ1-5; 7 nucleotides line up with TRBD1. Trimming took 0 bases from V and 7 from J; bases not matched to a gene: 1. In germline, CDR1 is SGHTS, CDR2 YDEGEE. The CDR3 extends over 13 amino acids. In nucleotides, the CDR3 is TGTGCCAGCAGCTTGGAACAGGGGCAGCCCCAGCATTTT. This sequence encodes CASSLEQGQPQHF.